These 9 T cell receptor beta chains share one sample of origin, sequenced in a study of blood T cell repertoires in COVID-19. The data were produced by immunoSEQ multiplex PCR, yet TCRdb's version contains in-frame clones alone and is incomplete. The data hold 150,000 or so clones, with less than 95% observed a single time. Sequenced sample: peripheral blood. All receptors come from a man aged 50-60 years with acute or convalescent COVID-19.

This sequence joins TRBV30 and TRBJ1-5; no clear D gene. The CDR3 is 14 residues long. Trimming stripped 4 bases from V and 1 base from J, with 11 bases between. Germline assignment: CDR1 GTSNPN and CDR2 SVGIG (reference sequence). The CDR3 bases are TGTGCCTGGATGGGCAGTTTCAGCAATCAGCCCCAGCATTTT. Protein product: CAWMGSFSNQPQHF.

The chain combines TRBV4-3 with TRBJ1-3; possible D gene TRBD1, 5 bases. This CDR3 comprises 15 residues. Germline loops: CDR1 LGHNA, CDR2 YSLEER. Trimming left V 1 base short and J 1 base short, with 8 bases between. CDR3 region: CASSQGGGSGNTIYF. The CDR3 DNA sequence: TGCGCCAGCAGCCAAGGGGGGGGTTCTGGAAACACCATATATTTT.

This clone appeared a few times. This chain uses TRBV3-1 (or the pseudogene TRBV3-2) with TRBJ2-5; TRBD1 is a possible D gene (5 bases). V was cut by 1 base and J by 0 bases, with 9 bases left in between. Germline loops: CDR1 LGHDT, CDR2 YNNKEL (reference sequence). The CDR3 is 15 amino acids. The CDR3 coding sequence is TGTGCCAGCAGCCAAGCCCCAGGGTACCAAGAGACCCAGTACTTC. Residues: CASSQAPGYQETQYF.

This rearrangement joins TRBV10-3 to TRBJ2-1, with TRBD2 as a possible D gene (6 bases). V was shortened by 7 bases and J by 5 bases, with 12 bases between the two germline ends. This CDR3 has 13 residues. CDR1 is ENHRY and CDR2 is SYGVKD in the germline V gene. CDR3 bases: TGTGCCATCACAAATGGACTAAACAATGAGCAGTTCTTC. Translation gives CAITNGLNNEQFF.

The V and J genes are TRBV19 and TRBJ1-5; perhaps TRBD1 as D (5 bases). Looked up from germline, CDR1 is LNHDA and CDR2 is SQIVND (reference sequence). The CDR3 extends over 15 amino acids. Trimming shortened V by 3 bases and J by 5 bases, and 14 bases separated the two germline ends. CDR3 coding DNA: TGTGCCAGTAGTATCGGCGGGGGACGGGATCAGCCCCAGCATTTT. Its translation is CASSIGGGRDQPQHF.

The chain links TRBV9 to TRBJ2-1; D is uncertain. V was trimmed by 0 bases and J by 6 bases, leaving 7 bases between them. The germline V gene has CDR1 SGDLS and CDR2 YYNGEE. The CDR3 spans 13 residues. The CDR3 region has the DNA TGTGCCAGCAGCGTAGTATCAGGCAATGAGCAGTTCTTC. It yields the protein CASSVVSGNEQFF.

The chain employs TRBV5-6 and TRBJ2-3; a weak D match, TRBD2 (7 bases). The CDR3 has 15 residues. Trimming left V 4 bases short and J 7 bases short, with 19 bases between. Germline V gene sequence: CDR1 SGHDT, CDR2 YYEEEE. The DNA of the CDR3 is TGTGCCAGCAGCCGAGGGGGTAGCGGGTTGTATACGCAGTATTTT. Residues: CASSRGGSGLYTQYF.

V gene TRBV30 combines with J gene TRBJ2-1, with 15 nucleotides matching TRBD2. Germline V gives CDR1 GTSNPN, CDR2 SVGIG (reference sequence). This CDR3 has 20 amino acids. Trimming cost V 3 bases and J 3 bases; bases outside gene matches: 15. The CDR3 here is CAWRQKRTSGRALFYNEQFF. CDR3 in DNA: TGTGCCTGGAGGCAAAAAAGGACTAGCGGGAGGGCCCTTTTCTACAATGAGCAGTTCTTC.

The rearrangement links TRBV5-1 to TRBJ2-5; TRBD2 matches 12 bases. Germline trimming cut 2 bases from V and 5 bases from J; bases unmatched to any gene: 7. This CDR3 is 16 amino acids long. From germline, CDR1 is SGHRS and CDR2 YFSETQ. The CDR3 DNA sequence: TGCGCCAGCAGCTTCGGGTCGACTAGCGGGGGTGAGACCCAGTACTTC. Protein sequence: CASSFGSTSGGETQYF.